Listed below are T cell receptor beta chains from one sample, sequenced in a study of T cell responses to AZD1222 COVID-19 vaccine. Sequencing used immunoSEQ multiplex PCR; TCRdb keeps in-frame clones, though not all of them. The sample consists of about 150,000 clones, about 91% of them appearing once. Here the sequenced sample was peripheral blood, taken on day 0 of AZD1222 vaccination. The receptors stem from an adult in good health. CDR3s include the opening cysteine and the closing phenylalanine or tryptophan. The D gene is left open where the match is weak. For some rows the clone size is stated as once, few or many, or as a class when expanded; others skip it.

clone_size: -
j_call: TRBJ1-2
v_call: TRBV9
d_call: -
cdr3_nt: TGTGCCAGCAGCGTTCTTGTGGACAGTCGATCCGGCTACACCTTC
cdr3_aa: CASSVLVDSRSGYTF

clone_size: -
j_call: TRBJ2-6
v_call: TRBV13
d_call: -
cdr3_nt: TGTGCCAGCAGCGAGGACATCGCTAACTCTGGGGCCAACGTCCTGACTTTC
cdr3_aa: CASSEDIANSGANVLTF

clone_size: -
j_call: TRBJ1-1
v_call: TRBV5-6
d_call: -
cdr3_nt: TGTGCCAGCAGCTTGGTCCTCGCGGACACTGAAGCTTTCTTT
cdr3_aa: CASSLVLADTEAFF

clone_size: -
j_call: TRBJ1-4
v_call: TRBV30
d_call: -
cdr3_nt: TGTGCCTGGGGTTCAGGGGTCGAGGAAAAACTGTTTTTT
cdr3_aa: CAWGSGVEEKLFF

clone_size: -
j_call: TRBJ1-4
v_call: TRBV7-6
d_call: -
cdr3_nt: TGTGCCAGCAGCTTAAGAGGCAGGGTTTTGGGAAAAACTGTTTTT
cdr3_aa: CASSLRGRVLGKTVF

clone_size: -
j_call: TRBJ1-1
v_call: TRBV5-1
d_call: -
cdr3_nt: TGCGCCAGCAGCTCCTACAGGGCAGGGTACACTGAAGCTTTCTTT
cdr3_aa: CASSSYRAGYTEAFF

clone_size: -
j_call: TRBJ2-7
v_call: TRBV7-9
d_call: -
cdr3_nt: TGTGCCAGCAGCTTGGCGGGGCCGCCGGGCGAGCAGTACTTC
cdr3_aa: CASSLAGPPGEQYF

clone_size: -
j_call: TRBJ2-7
v_call: TRBV18
d_call: TRBD1
cdr3_nt: TGTGCCAGCTCACCTCGACAGGGGGCCCCCTACGAGCAGTACTTC
cdr3_aa: CASSPRQGAPYEQYF

clone_size: -
j_call: TRBJ1-6
v_call: TRBV19
d_call: -
cdr3_nt: TGTGCCAGTAGTATAACGGAATCGTATTCACCCCTCCACTTT
cdr3_aa: CASSITESYSPLHF

clone_size: -
j_call: TRBJ2-5
v_call: TRBV18
d_call: TRBD1
cdr3_nt: TGTGCCAGCTCACCACTGACAGGGGCCCGTCGGGAGACCCAGTACTTC
cdr3_aa: CASSPLTGARRETQYF

clone_size: -
j_call: TRBJ2-2
v_call: TRBV27
d_call: TRBD2
cdr3_nt: TGTGCCAGCAGTTTATCGGGACTAGCGGGAGCGGGGGAGCTGTTTTTT
cdr3_aa: CASSLSGLAGAGELFF

clone_size: -
j_call: TRBJ2-5
v_call: TRBV12-5
d_call: -
cdr3_nt: TGTGCTAGTGGTTTGGGTACAATGGGGTCGGGAGAGACCCAGTACTTC
cdr3_aa: CASGLGTMGSGETQYF

clone_size: few
j_call: TRBJ2-7
v_call: TRBV3-1/TRBV3-2
d_call: -
cdr3_nt: TGTGCCAGCAGCCAAGTATCCGAGCAGTACTTC
cdr3_aa: CASSQVSEQYF

clone_size: -
j_call: TRBJ2-1
v_call: TRBV4-2
d_call: -
cdr3_nt: TGTGCCAGCAGCACCTCCTCCATCCAGAGGGGGTACAATGAGCAGTTCTTC
cdr3_aa: CASSTSSIQRGYNEQFF

clone_size: -
j_call: TRBJ2-1
v_call: TRBV7-3
d_call: TRBD2
cdr3_nt: TGTGCCAGCAGCTTACTAGCGGGGACATACAATGAGCAGTTCTTC
cdr3_aa: CASSLLAGTYNEQFF

clone_size: -
j_call: TRBJ2-6
v_call: TRBV6-5
d_call: -
cdr3_nt: TGTGCCAGCAGTTTCGGTGGGGTGTCTGGGGCCAACGTCCTGACTTTC
cdr3_aa: CASSFGGVSGANVLTF

clone_size: -
j_call: TRBJ1-2
v_call: TRBV7-2
d_call: -
cdr3_nt: TGTGCCAGCAGCGACGGGGTAGCTCATGGCTACACCTTC
cdr3_aa: CASSDGVAHGYTF

clone_size: -
j_call: TRBJ2-1
v_call: TRBV2
d_call: TRBD2
cdr3_nt: TGTGCCAGCACCCTAGCGGGAGTGAGAGGCAATGAGCAGTTCTTC
cdr3_aa: CASTLAGVRGNEQFF

clone_size: -
j_call: TRBJ1-5
v_call: TRBV10-3
d_call: TRBD1
cdr3_nt: TGTGCCATCAGCGGGGACAGGGGAGATCAGCCCCAGCATTTT
cdr3_aa: CAISGDRGDQPQHF

clone_size: few
j_call: TRBJ1-4
v_call: TRBV4-1
d_call: -
cdr3_nt: TGCGCCAGCAGCCAAGGGGCAACTAATGAAAAACTGTTTTTT
cdr3_aa: CASSQGATNEKLFF

clone_size: -
j_call: TRBJ1-2
v_call: TRBV2
d_call: -
cdr3_nt: TGTGCCAGCAGTGTAAAGGGGTTCTATGGCTACACCTTC
cdr3_aa: CASSVKGFYGYTF

clone_size: -
j_call: TRBJ2-1
v_call: TRBV7-2
d_call: TRBD2
cdr3_nt: TGTGCCAGCAGCTTGGTTACGGGGGGACACAATGAGCAGTTCTTC
cdr3_aa: CASSLVTGGHNEQFF

clone_size: few
j_call: TRBJ1-6
v_call: TRBV5-4
d_call: TRBD1
cdr3_nt: TGTGCCAGCAGCCTGGGACAGGGGGTTGGTAATTCACCCCTCCACTTT
cdr3_aa: CASSLGQGVGNSPLHF

clone_size: few
j_call: TRBJ1-6
v_call: TRBV13
d_call: -
cdr3_nt: TGTGCCAGCAGCTCCCGACAGACCGATTCACCCCTCCACTTT
cdr3_aa: CASSSRQTDSPLHF

clone_size: -
j_call: TRBJ2-2
v_call: TRBV19
d_call: -
cdr3_nt: TGTGCCAGTAGTATTTTAGCCCCTAACACCGGGGAGCTGTTTTTT
cdr3_aa: CASSILAPNTGELFF

clone_size: -
j_call: TRBJ1-3
v_call: TRBV18
d_call: -
cdr3_nt: TGTGCCAGCTCACAGGGGGATCCCCTCTCTGGAAACACCATATATTTT
cdr3_aa: CASSQGDPLSGNTIYF